This T cell receptor beta chain stems from a study of beta chain features in type 1 diabetes. Study conclusions and caveats: VDJ junctions in type 1 diabetes patients carried more deletions and fewer insertions. Researchers could not determine here whether HLA type influences TCRB rearrangement. Amplification by PCR could prefer shorter templates, with the same effect in patients and controls.

CDR3 length: 14 residues. Germline CDR1 SQVTM, CDR2 ANQGSEA. Trimming cost V 4 bases and J 3 bases, with 13 bases left between them. A word on this clone: What it binds is not known.

Every isolated RNA sample was fully reverse transcribed, so sequencing captured expressed TCRB transcripts. Deep immunoSEQ sequencing covered naive, central memory and regulatory T cell samples. The repertoire was sequenced with immunoSEQ multiplex PCR; TCRdb's copy has only in-frame clones and lacks some. The sample holds hundreds of thousands of clones; 15% to 17% are singletons and the top ten take 0.09% to 0.095%. V and J are TRBV29-1 and TRBJ1-3, with TRBD1 as a possible D gene (6 bases). Sequencing was carried out using naive CD4+ T cells from blood. The origin of this receptor is a man younger than 35 in good health. CDR3 coding DNA: TGCAGCGTTGCGCGGACAGCGGTTGGAAACACCATATATTTT. Amino acid sequence: CSVARTAVGNTIYF.